The source of this T cell receptor beta chain is a study of neurological immune-mediated disorders. The cDNA came from 5'RACE, which used 10-nucleotide random UMIs. Via MiXCR, TCRdb re-called the 5' RACE reads, giving one row per CDR3 protein. The data hold tens of thousands of distinct CDR3 sequences, with 3% to 3.5% observed a single time. This clonotype was counted at least ten times. Its antigen is still unknown. The time point denotes: longitudinal time-point 1 (baseline). Libraries used 2 million unsorted PBMCs kept frozen in RNAlater. Notes on the study in general: Across subjects, no CDR3 amino acid sequence appeared in expanded clones of more than one subject, a finding that suggested private repertoires in all groups. The multiple sclerosis repertoire cluster lacked an association with any feature, whether clinical or MRI.

Germline CDR1 is SGHRS and CDR2 is YFSETQ. V was trimmed by 3 bases and J by 2 bases, leaving 14 bases between them. There are 16 residues in the CDR3. Sequenced sample: PBMCs. The gene calls are TRBV5-1 and TRBJ2-2, with a tentative D call TRBD1 (6 bases). This clonotype was sampled from a woman aged 55-75 years with multiple sclerosis. CDR3 nucleotide sequence: TGCGCCAGCAGCTCCGGACAGACAAGAAACACCGGGGAGCTGTTTTTT. It specifies CASSSGQTRNTGELFF.